Each of the 23 T cell receptor beta chains below was sequenced from the same sample in a study of T cell responses to AZD1222 COVID-19 vaccine (dated by TCRdb to the early 2020s). Library creation used the immunoSEQ multiplex PCR assay. The table was pulled from immuneACCESS by TCRdb, which kept in-frame rearrangements only. Such tables lose some clones; where checked, under half of the loss comes from unresolved V genes, and the rest has no known cause. Here the sample has 50,000 or so clones; approximately 90% occur a single time. Together, the top ten hold about 5.2% of the sample. The sample's time point label, decoded: about 28 days (+/-7) after the second vaccine dose. The source material was peripheral blood, sampled 28 days after the second AZD1222 dose. These receptors all come from an adult who received the AZD1222 COVID-19 vaccine.

The chain links TRBV5-1 to TRBJ1-2; 9 bases are a match to TRBD1. The germline CDR1 and CDR2 sequences are SGHRS and YFSETQ. V was clipped by 4 bases and J by 0 bases; unmatched bases: 4. The CDR3 is 15 amino acids. CDR3 region: CASSPGQGSNYGYTF. CDR3 nucleotide sequence: TGCGCCAGCAGCCCAGGACAGGGGTCTAACTATGGCTACACCTTC.

This chain joins TRBV6-1 and TRBJ2-7; D ambiguous. The germline V gene has CDR1 MNHNS and CDR2 SASEGT. V gave up 2 bases and J gave up 2 bases, with 4 bases separating them. This CDR3 has 12 residues. In nucleotides, the CDR3 is TGTGCCAGCAGTGAACTTCCCTACGAGCAGTACTTC. Its protein product is CASSELPYEQYF.

This sequence joins TRBV29-1 and TRBJ2-1; 8 bases line up with TRBD2. Germline CDR1 SQVTM, CDR2 ANQGSEA. This CDR3 region has 15 residues. V lost 0 bases and J lost 4; bases outside the gene matches: 5. The CDR3 bases are TGCAGCGTTGAAGATCGTAGCGGGAATTACAATGAGCAGTTCTTC. This gives the protein CSVEDRSGNYNEQFF.

The rearrangement uses TRBV10-3 and TRBJ2-2; 9 bases agree with TRBD2. This CDR3 comprises 15 residues. Trimming at V came to 6 bases and at J to 3 bases, leaving 5 bases not matched to a gene. Germline assignment: CDR1 ENHRY and CDR2 SYGVKD. CDR3 DNA sequence: TGTGCCATCAGGGCGGGAGGGGCTGACACCGGGGAGCTGTTTTTT. Its translation is CAIRAGGADTGELFF.

The rearrangement joins TRBV12-3 or TRBV12-4 to TRBJ2-1, with a weak D call TRBD2 (6 bases). Trimming removed 6 bases at V and 7 bases at J, with 13 bases between. This CDR3 has 13 residues. The CDR3: CASRGTGANEQFF. Here the CDR3 DNA reads TGTGCCAGCAGAGGGACGGGAGCTAATGAGCAGTTCTTC.

The chain is built from TRBV7-9 and TRBJ1-3; the D is unclear. V shed 5 bases and J shed 4 bases, with 6 bases lying between them. Germline V CDR1 and CDR2: SEHNR, FQNEAQ (reference sequence). The CDR3 consists of 12 residues. CDR3: CASSLSGNTIYF. The CDR3 DNA reads TGTGCCAGCAGCCTCTCCGGAAACACCATATATTTT. Filled out from reference TRBV7-9 and TRBJ1-3, the complete variable domain reads DTGVSQNPRHKITKRGQNVTFRCDPISEHNRLYWYRQTLGQGPEFLTYFQNEAQLEKSRLLSDRFSAERPKGSFSTLEIQRTEQGDSAMYLCASSLSGNTIYFGEGSWLTVV.

This clone was observed once. This rearrangement joins TRBV6-1 to TRBJ2-7, with 12 bases that match TRBD2. V lost 3 bases to trimming and J lost 3 bases; unmatched junction nucleotides: 3. CDR1 and CDR2 (germline): MNHNS, SASEGT. The CDR3 runs to 15 residues. CDR3: CASSEELAGGYEQYF. CDR3 DNA sequence: TGTGCCAGCAGTGAGGAACTAGCGGGAGGCTACGAGCAGTACTTC.

This chain links TRBV24-1 with TRBJ2-2, with D perhaps TRBD2 (6 bases). CDR1 and CDR2 from the germline V gene are KGHDR and SFDVKD. Deletions cut 9 bases from V and 5 bases from J, with 12 bases between. There are 13 residues in the CDR3. Here the CDR3 DNA reads TGTGCCACCCCTGGACTACTTACCGGGGAGCTGTTTTTT. It codes for CATPGLLTGELFF.

This clone appeared a single time. This chain connects TRBV19 to TRBJ1-1; 9 bases are a match to TRBD1. The CDR3 contains 13 residues. The V gene end was trimmed by 9 bases and the J gene end by 9 bases; junction bases not matched to a gene: 11. Germline V lookup: CDR1 LNHDA, CDR2 SQIVND (reference sequence). The CDR3 coding sequence is TGTGCCAGCCTTCCCCGGGACAGGGCGAAAGCTTTCTTT. Translation: CASLPRDRAKAFF.

J is TRBJ2-7 and V is TRBV7-6; TRBD2 matches 7 bases. CDR1 SGHVS and CDR2 FNYEAQ come from the germline V gene. Trimming cost V 3 bases and J 9 bases; bases outside gene matches: 14. The CDR3 contains 15 residues. CDR3 loop: CASSFIGSEGGGQYF. In DNA form, the CDR3 reads TGTGCCAGCAGCTTTATAGGGTCGGAAGGCGGGGGGCAGTACTTC.

The chain couples TRBV7-9 to TRBJ1-2; a weak D match, TRBD1 (5 bases). CDR1 is SEHNR, CDR2 FQNEAQ, per germline (reference sequence). V was trimmed by 7 bases and J by 4 bases, leaving 10 bases between them. The CDR3 is 12 amino acids. CDR3 in amino acids: CASTRGGYGYTF. The CDR3 DNA reads TGTGCCAGCACCCGGGGGGGCTATGGCTACACCTTC.

The chain uses TRBV19 and TRBJ1-1, with no clear D. Germline V lookup: CDR1 LNHDA, CDR2 SQIVND (reference sequence). Trimming cost V 2 bases and J 8 bases, with 15 bases left between them. There are 14 residues in the CDR3. The chain's CDR3 is CASSISIGLREAFF. The CDR3 nucleotides are TGTGCCAGTAGTATATCGATTGGACTCAGAGAAGCTTTCTTT.

The chain has TRBV5-1 and TRBJ2-7; 7 positions agree with TRBD2. The CDR3 covers 14 residues. Trimming at V came to 1 base and at J to 0 bases, leaving 1 base not matched to a gene. Germline loops: CDR1 SGHRS, CDR2 YFSETQ. The CDR3 loop reads CASSLTSASYEQYF. DNA of the CDR3: TGCGCCAGCAGCTTGACTAGCGCCTCCTACGAGCAGTACTTC.

The chain recombines TRBV14 with TRBJ2-2; D is undetermined. Trimming removed 4 bases at V and 3 bases at J, with 3 bases between. The CDR3 is made up of 12 amino acids. Germline loops: CDR1 SGHDN, CDR2 FVKESK. CDR3: CASSLYTGELFF. The CDR3 DNA is TGTGCCAGCAGCCTTTACACCGGGGAGCTGTTTTTT.

The table lists this clone with a count of one. At one end, the junction sequence differs from germline, possibly due to a read error. The rearrangement uses TRBV5-4 and TRBJ1-4; 9 bases agree with TRBD1. The V gene's germline CDR1 is SGHNT and CDR2 YYREEE (reference sequence). The CDR3 covers 16 residues. The CDR3 spells CASSFWDRVPLMKNCF. CDR3 DNA: TGTGCCAGCAGCTTTTGGGACAGGGTCCCACTAATGAAAAACTGTTTT.

The chain joins TRBV2 to TRBJ2-7; no definite D call. The CDR3 covers 11 residues. The germline V and J ends were trimmed by 6 bases and 3 bases, with 6 bases remaining between them. Germline V CDR1 and CDR2: SNHLY, FYNNEI. CDR3 DNA: TGTGCCAGCAGACTCAACTACGAGCAGTACTTC. This sequence encodes CASRLNYEQYF.

This clone was observed once. The J gene is TRBJ2-2, the V gene TRBV7-9; D uncertain. The ends were cut back, 5 bases at V and 10 bases at J, with 11 bases in the middle. The CDR3 consists of 12 residues. Germline lookup yields CDR1 SEHNR and CDR2 FQNEAQ (reference sequence). The CDR3: CASSPTQVELFF. The CDR3 bases are TGTGCCAGCAGCCCCACTCAGGTGGAGCTGTTTTTT.

The rearrangement links TRBV4-1 to TRBJ2-2; unclear D gene. Looked up from germline, CDR1 is MGHRA and CDR2 is YSYEKL. The CDR3 spans 15 residues. V was trimmed by 1 base and J by 2 bases, leaving 8 bases between them. CDR3 DNA sequence: TGCGCCAGCAGCCAAGTTCAGAAAAACACCGGGGAGCTGTTTTTT. Translating gives CASSQVQKNTGELFF.

The V and J genes are TRBV28 and TRBJ2-1, with 10 bases identical to TRBD2. The length of the CDR3 is 19 residues. Germline assignment: CDR1 MDHEN and CDR2 SYDVKM. The trim removed 3 bases at V and 1 base at J, leaving 12 bases unmatched. CDR3 coding DNA: TGTGCCAGCAGTTTCGACGGAGCGGGAGGGCCGGGATCCTACAATGAGCAGTTCTTC. It codes for CASSFDGAGGPGSYNEQFF. The entire variable domain, with the rest obtained from reference TRBV28 and TRBJ2-1, is as follows: DVKVTQSSRYLVKRTGEKVFLECVQDMDHENMFWYRQDPGLGLRLIYFSYDVKMKEKGDIPEGYSVSREKKERFSLILESASTNQTSMYLCASSFDGAGGPGSYNEQFFGPGTRLTVL.

For this clone: Relative to the germline gene, one junction end is altered; a read error may explain this. This chain links TRBV4-1 with TRBJ2-6, with D uncertain. This CDR3 has 13 residues. Germline-derived CDR1 and CDR2 are MGHRA and YSYEKL. The CDR3 spells CASSGSTRAARLF. CDR3 bases: TGCGCCAGCAGCGGATCGACGAGAGCAGCGCGACTTTTC.

This chain connects TRBV25-1 to TRBJ1-4; TRBD1 aligns across 7 bases. V was clipped by 5 bases and J by 6 bases; unmatched bases: 15. The CDR3 is 17 residues long. Germline V gene lookup returns CDR1 MGHDK and CDR2 SYGVNS. The CDR3 DNA follows: TGTGCCAGCAGTTTATCCGGACAGGATTGGTGGGATGAAAAACTGTTTTTT. Protein: CASSLSGQDWWDEKLFF.

The genes are TRBV5-6 and TRBJ1-2; D remains ambiguous. CDR3 length: 12 amino acids. Between the trimmed V and J ends, which lost 5 bases and 8 bases, there was a span of 13 bases. CDR1 is SGHDT and CDR2 is YYEEEE in the germline V gene. CDR3 bases: TGTGCCAGCAGTCTATCTCTTGGGGGCTACACCTTC. It specifies CASSLSLGGYTF.

V is TRBV28 and J is TRBJ1-1; the D gene is possibly TRBD1 (5 bases). From germline, CDR1 is MDHEN and CDR2 SYDVKM. This CDR3 is built from 16 residues. Trimming stripped 5 bases from V and 0 bases from J, with 16 bases between. The CDR3 reads CASSLQGTIMNTEAFF. DNA for the CDR3: TGTGCCAGCAGTCTCCAGGGTACCATCATGAACACTGAAGCTTTCTTT.